This T cell receptor (beta chain) appears in the sequencing data of a study of response to subunit inactivated influenza vaccine. Trimming cost V 10 bases and J 0 bases; bases outside gene matches: 3. The CDR3 is made up of 13 amino acids. TCRdb passed the RT-PCR reads through MiXCR, listing each CDR3 protein once. The top ten clones hold 9.5% to 11% of a sample with about 620,000 distinct CDR3 sequences, about 11% of them seen once. This clonotype was seen repeatedly, ten times or more. The same data also contributed to another study, on T cells expressing NK-cell markers. That study reports: Making the TCR beta cDNA relied on 5'RACE template switching with UMIs. Researchers report these clonotypes also headed the CD3+CD56-NKG2C+ fraction in several donors.

The gene calls are TRBV12-3 or TRBV12-4 and TRBJ2-3, with 8 bases fitting TRBD2. Sequenced here: PBMCs from blood, sampled on the day of vaccination. This clonotype originated in a man between 50 and 59 years old who received an inactivated influenza vaccine. This CDR3 is CANGGDSTDTQYF. The CDR3 DNA is TGTGCCAACGGGGGGGACAGCACAGATACGCAGTATTTT.